This TCR beta chain was obtained from a study of radiotherapy plus CTLA-4 blockade in lung cancer. Overall study context: Across the patients, objective responses occurred in about 18%, and disease control in around 31%.

TCRdb's copy holds only in-frame clones and misses some; the assay was immunoSEQ multiplex PCR. The sample shows 49,000 or so clones, approximately 79% of them seen only once. The length of the CDR3 is 14 residues. V was clipped by 6 bases and J by 6 bases, with 17 bases between them. Germline V gene sequence: CDR1 MDHEN, CDR2 SYDVKM. The chain has TRBV28 and TRBJ1-2; D uncertain. This specimen consisted of peripheral blood, obtained from a patient treated with radiotherapy plus ipilimumab. This sequence was found in a human donor with non-small cell lung cancer who had stable disease on radiotherapy plus ipilimumab. In DNA form, the CDR3 reads TGTGCCAGCAGCCTACCCCGGGTGGGCGATGGCTACACCTTC. This sequence encodes CASSLPRVGDGYTF.